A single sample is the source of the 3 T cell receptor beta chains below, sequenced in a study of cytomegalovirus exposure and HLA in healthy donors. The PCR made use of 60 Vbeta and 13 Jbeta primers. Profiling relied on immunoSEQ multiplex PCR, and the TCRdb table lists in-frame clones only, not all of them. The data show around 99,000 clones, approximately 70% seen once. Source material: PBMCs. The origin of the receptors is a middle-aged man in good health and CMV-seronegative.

The CDR3 reads CASSVGILYEQYF. Here the CDR3 DNA reads TGTGCCAGCAGCGTAGGAATACTTTACGAGCAGTACTTC. The chain uses TRBV9 and TRBJ2-7; unclear D gene. Per germline, CDR1 SGDLS and CDR2 YYNGEE. The CDR3 runs to 13 residues. Trimming removed 0 bases from V and 4 bases from J, with 8 bases in between.

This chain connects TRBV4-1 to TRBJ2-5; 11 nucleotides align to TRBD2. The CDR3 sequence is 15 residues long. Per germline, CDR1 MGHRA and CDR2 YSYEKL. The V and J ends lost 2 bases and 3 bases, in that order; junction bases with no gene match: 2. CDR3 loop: CASSQRGLAEETQYF. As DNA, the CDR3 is TGCGCCAGCAGCCAACGGGGACTAGCGGAAGAGACCCAGTACTTC.

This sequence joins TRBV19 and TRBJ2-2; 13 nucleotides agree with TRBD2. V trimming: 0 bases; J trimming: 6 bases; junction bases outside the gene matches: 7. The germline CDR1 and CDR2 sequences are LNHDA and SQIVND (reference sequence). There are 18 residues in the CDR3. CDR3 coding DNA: TGTGCCAGTAGTATAGATGCGACTAGCGGGGGGAATGCCGGGGAGCTGTTTTTT. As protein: CASSIDATSGGNAGELFF.